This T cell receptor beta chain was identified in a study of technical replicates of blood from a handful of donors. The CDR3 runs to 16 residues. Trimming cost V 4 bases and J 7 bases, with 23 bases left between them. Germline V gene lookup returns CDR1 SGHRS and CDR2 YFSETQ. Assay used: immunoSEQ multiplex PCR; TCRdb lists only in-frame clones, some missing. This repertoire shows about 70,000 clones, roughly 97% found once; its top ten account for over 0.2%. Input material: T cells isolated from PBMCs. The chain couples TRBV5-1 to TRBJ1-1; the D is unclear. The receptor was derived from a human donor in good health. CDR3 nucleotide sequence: TGCGCCAGCAGCCCGGGGAAATATAGCCTTGGCGATGAAGCTTTCTTT. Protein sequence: CASSPGKYSLGDEAFF.